The present entry profiles one TCR beta chain with its context. The target of this receptor is not known. Base qualities are not provided; no much larger clone lies one nucleotide away. This sample is part of a study of blood T cell repertoires in COVID-19 (dated by TCRdb to about 2020). In the study overall: Samples from collaborators originated in the United States, Italy and Spain and spanned both the acute and convalescent phases of COVID-19. The prospective study material was composed of cDNA or gDNA derived from T cells, B-cell-depleted T cells, or PBMCs. Subjects who had been exposed to COVID-19, were actively infected with it, or had recovered from it provided the deeply sampled blood TCRbeta repertoires that made up the dataset. A freely available public database, intended as a resource for researchers studying the immune response to SARS-CoV-2, is where the repertoires were released. Samples came from the ongoing ImmuneRACE study (first 160 participants) plus 1,254 subjects from 6 global collaborators. The sample metadata nearly always contained a de-identified subject ID, COVID-19 status, age in years and sex. Where available, HLA class I and class II types were taken from metadata supplied by the sample provider and were not determined by assay-based typing. Study-wide findings and limitations: The amount of clinical and demographic metadata varied by source and participant and was provided uncurated.

The CDR3 covers 15 residues, taking in both the cysteine and the phenylalanine. Only CDR3 DNA remains: 45 bases, in frame from the first base. V is trimmed back by 6 bases and J by 2 bases, and the junction contains 4 bases that no gene match accounts for. From a lookup of the germline V gene, CDR1 and CDR2 are SNHLY and FYNNEI. Each collaborating institution followed its own protocols to collect whole blood in K2EDTA tubes. Collaborator samples were shipped for TCRbeta analysis as frozen whole blood, isolated PBMCs, or DNA extracted from either sample type. The immunoSEQ Assay, a bias-controlled multiplex PCR, was used to amplify TCRbeta CDR3 regions from genomic DNA. The original methods were these. The number of nucleated cells in each sample was estimated from the amplification of reference gene primers within the assay. Sequence reads were collapsed and filtered to measure the absolute abundance of every unique TCRbeta CDR3 rearrangement. Productive Simpson clonality was computed per sample as the square root of Simpson's diversity index over productive rearrangements. The immuneACCESS repertoire file appears here via TCRdb, limited to in-frame rearrangements. These files lack a portion of the clones; in checked studies, under half of the deficit traces to unresolved V genes, and the cause of the others is not known. V, J and clone size were drawn from that table, and D and trimming were deduced from the DNA. The sample contains around 100,000 clones, about 90% of them found a single time. The ten most abundant clones make up approximately 7.3% of the sample.

The receptor was derived from a man aged 25-45 years in a cohort sampled during active COVID-19. The chain links TRBV2 with TRBJ2-3, with 11 junctional bases fitting TRBD2. Sequencing was performed on peripheral blood. In nucleotides, the sequence is TGTGCCAGCAGGGGGACTAGCGGCGTCACAGATACGCAGTATTTT. Its amino acids are CASRGTSGVTDTQYF.